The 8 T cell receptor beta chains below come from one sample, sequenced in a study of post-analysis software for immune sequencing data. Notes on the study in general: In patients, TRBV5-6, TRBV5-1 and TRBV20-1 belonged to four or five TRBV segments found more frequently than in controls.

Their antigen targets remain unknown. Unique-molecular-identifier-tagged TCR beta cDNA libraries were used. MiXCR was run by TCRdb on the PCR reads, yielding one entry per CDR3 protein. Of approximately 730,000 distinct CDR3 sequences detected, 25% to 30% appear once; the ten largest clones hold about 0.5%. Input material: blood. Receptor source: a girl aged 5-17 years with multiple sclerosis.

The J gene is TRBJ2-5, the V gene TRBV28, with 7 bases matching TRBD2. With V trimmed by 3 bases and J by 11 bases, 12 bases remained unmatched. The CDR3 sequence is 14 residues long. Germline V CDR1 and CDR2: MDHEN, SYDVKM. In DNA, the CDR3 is TGTGCCAGCAGTTTGTCGCTAGCGGTTGGTGAGCAGTACTTC. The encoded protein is CASSLSLAVGEQYF.

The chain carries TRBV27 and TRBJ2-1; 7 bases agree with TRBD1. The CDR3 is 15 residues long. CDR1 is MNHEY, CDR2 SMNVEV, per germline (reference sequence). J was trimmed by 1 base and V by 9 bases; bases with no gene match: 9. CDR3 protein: CASTLQGKSYNEQFF. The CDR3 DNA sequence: TGTGCCAGTACCTTACAGGGGAAATCCTACAATGAGCAGTTCTTC.

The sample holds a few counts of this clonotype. CDR3: CASSLASQGYTF. In nucleotides, the CDR3 is TGTGCCAGCAGCTTAGCGTCTCAGGGCTACACCTTC. The rearrangement uses TRBV7-2 and TRBJ1-2; unclear D gene. There are 12 residues in the CDR3. Germline V gives CDR1 SGHTA, CDR2 FQGNSA. V was shortened by 0 bases and J by 8 bases, with 7 bases between the two germline ends.

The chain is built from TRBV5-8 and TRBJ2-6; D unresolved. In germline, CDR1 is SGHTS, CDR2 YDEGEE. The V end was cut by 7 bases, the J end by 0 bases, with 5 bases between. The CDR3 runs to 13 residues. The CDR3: CASHPSGANVLTF. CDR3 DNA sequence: TGTGCCAGCCACCCCTCTGGGGCCAACGTCCTGACTTTC.

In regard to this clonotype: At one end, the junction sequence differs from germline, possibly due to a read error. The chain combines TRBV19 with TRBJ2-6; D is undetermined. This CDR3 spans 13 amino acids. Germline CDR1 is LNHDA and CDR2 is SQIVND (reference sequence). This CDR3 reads CTSNPSGANVLTF. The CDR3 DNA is TGTACCAGTAACCCCTCTGGGGCCAACGTCCTGACTTTC. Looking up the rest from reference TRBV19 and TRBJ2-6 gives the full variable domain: DGGITQSPKYLFRKEGQNVTLSCEQNLNHDAMYWYRQDPGQGLRLIYYSQIVNDFQKGDIAEGYSVSREKKESFPLTVTSAQKNPTAFYLCTSNPSGANVLTFGAGSRLTVL.

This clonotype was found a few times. CDR3 sequence (DNA): TGTGCCAGCAGCGGCGTCGGACCCAAGACAGATACGCAGTATTTT. It yields the protein CASSGVGPKTDTQYF. The rearrangement uses TRBV5-4 and TRBJ2-3, with D hard to call. V lost 4 bases and J lost 3, with 15 bases in between. This CDR3 contains 15 residues. Germline CDR1 SGHNT, CDR2 YYREEE (reference sequence). Filled out from reference TRBV5-4 and TRBJ2-3, the complete variable domain reads ETGVTQSPTHLIKTRGQQVTLRCSSQSGHNTVSWYQQALGQGPQFIFQYYREEENGRGNFPPRFSGLQFPNYSSELNVNALELDDSALYLCASSGVGPKTDTQYFGPGTRLTVL.

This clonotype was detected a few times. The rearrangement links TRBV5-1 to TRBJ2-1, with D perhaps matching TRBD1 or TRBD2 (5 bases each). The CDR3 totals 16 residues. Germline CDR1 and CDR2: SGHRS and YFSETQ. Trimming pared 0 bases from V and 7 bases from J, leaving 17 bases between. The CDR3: CASSLEAGTYWNEQFF. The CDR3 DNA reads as TGCGCCAGCAGCTTGGAGGCAGGGACCTATTGGAATGAGCAGTTCTTC.

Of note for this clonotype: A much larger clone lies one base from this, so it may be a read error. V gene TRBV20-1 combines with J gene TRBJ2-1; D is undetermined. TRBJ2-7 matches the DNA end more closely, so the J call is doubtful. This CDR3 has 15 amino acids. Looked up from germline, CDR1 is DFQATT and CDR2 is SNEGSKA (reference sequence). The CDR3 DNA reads TGCAGTGCTAGAGATGGTACGAGCTCCTACAATGAGCAGTACTTC. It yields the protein CSARDGTSSYNEQYF.